This T cell receptor beta chain comes out of a study of T cells in Graves' hyperthyroidism and ophthalmopathy. Overall study results and limits: The model identified upcoming ophthalmopathy a median approximately seven months ahead of onset.

If no ophthalmopathy progression occurred within 18 months, Graves' hyperthyroidism was stable. The study left out patients who had uncontrolled infection, other autoimmune disease, pregnancy or lactation. This clonotype occurred a few times. Its antigen remains unidentified. The investigators amplified TCR beta CDR3 regions from RNA transcripts. HTBI primers were used for first-round RT-PCR of the TCR CDR3. TCRdb reanalysed the multiplex PCR reads using MiXCR and keeps one entry per CDR3 protein. The sample comprises some 200,000 distinct CDR3 sequences, roughly a sixth of which are singletons, and roughly 49% rests with the top ten. Per germline, CDR1 ENHRY and CDR2 SYGVKD. This CDR3 has 14 amino acids. V lost 5 bases to trimming and J lost 3 bases; unmatched junction nucleotides: 5.

V and J are TRBV10-3 and TRBJ2-5; 8 bases are shared with TRBD1. Sequencing was done on a sample of blood. This clonotype was sampled from a woman in her forties or fifties with Graves' hyperthyroidism. Here the CDR3 DNA reads TGTGCCATCAGTCCGGGACAGGCGGAAGAGACCCAGTACTTC. This encodes CAISPGQAEETQYF.